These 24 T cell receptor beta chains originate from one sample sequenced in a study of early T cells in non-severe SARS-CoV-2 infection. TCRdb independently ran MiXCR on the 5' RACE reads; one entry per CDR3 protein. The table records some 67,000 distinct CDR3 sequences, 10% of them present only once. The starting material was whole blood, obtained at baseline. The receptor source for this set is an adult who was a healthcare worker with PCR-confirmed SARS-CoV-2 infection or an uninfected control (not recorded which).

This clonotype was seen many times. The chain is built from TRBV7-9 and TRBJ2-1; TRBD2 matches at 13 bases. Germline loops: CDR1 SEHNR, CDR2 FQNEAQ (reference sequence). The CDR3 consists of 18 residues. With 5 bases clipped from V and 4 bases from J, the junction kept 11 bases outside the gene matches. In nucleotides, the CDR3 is TGTGCCAGCAGCCTACTCGGAGGACTAGCGGGAGCTTACAATGAGCAGTTCTTC. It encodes CASSLLGGLAGAYNEQFF.

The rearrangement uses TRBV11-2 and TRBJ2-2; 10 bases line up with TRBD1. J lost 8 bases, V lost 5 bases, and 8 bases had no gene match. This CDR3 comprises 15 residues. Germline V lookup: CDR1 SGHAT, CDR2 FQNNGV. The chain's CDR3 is CASSGRDRGTGELFF. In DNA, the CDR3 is TGTGCCAGCAGCGGAAGGGACAGGGGAACTGGGGAGCTGTTTTTT.

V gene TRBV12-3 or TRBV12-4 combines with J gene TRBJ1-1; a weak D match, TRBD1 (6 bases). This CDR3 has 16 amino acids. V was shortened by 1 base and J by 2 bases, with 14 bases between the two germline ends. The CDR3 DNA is TGTGCCAGCAGTTTAGTATTGGGACAAACTAACACTGAAGCTTTCTTT. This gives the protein CASSLVLGQTNTEAFF.

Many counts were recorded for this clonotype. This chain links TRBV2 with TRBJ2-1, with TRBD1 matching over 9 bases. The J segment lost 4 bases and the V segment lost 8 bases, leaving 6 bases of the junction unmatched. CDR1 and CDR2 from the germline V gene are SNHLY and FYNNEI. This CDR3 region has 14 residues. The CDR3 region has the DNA TGTGCCAGCGCGGAGACAGGGGGATACAATGAGCAGTTCTTC. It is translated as CASAETGGYNEQFF.

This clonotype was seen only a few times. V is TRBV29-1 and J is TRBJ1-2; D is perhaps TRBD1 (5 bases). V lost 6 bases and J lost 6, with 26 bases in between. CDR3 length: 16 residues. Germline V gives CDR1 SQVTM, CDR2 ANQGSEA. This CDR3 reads CSVSRTRQIQGHGYTF. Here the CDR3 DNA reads TGCAGCGTCTCCAGAACCCGACAGATTCAGGGCCATGGCTACACCTTC.

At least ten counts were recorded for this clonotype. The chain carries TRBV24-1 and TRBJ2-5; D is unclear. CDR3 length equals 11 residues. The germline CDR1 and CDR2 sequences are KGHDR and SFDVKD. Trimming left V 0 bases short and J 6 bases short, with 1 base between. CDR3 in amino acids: CATSDLKTQYF. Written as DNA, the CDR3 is TGTGCCACCAGTGATTTGAAGACCCAGTACTTC.

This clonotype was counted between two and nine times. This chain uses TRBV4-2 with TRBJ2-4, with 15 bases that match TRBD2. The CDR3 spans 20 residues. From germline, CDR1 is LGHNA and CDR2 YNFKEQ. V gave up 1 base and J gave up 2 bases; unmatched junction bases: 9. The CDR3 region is CASSQGPGLAGGSPKNIQYF. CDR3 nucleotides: TGTGCCAGCAGCCAAGGGCCGGGACTAGCGGGAGGTTCACCCAAAAACATTCAGTACTTC.

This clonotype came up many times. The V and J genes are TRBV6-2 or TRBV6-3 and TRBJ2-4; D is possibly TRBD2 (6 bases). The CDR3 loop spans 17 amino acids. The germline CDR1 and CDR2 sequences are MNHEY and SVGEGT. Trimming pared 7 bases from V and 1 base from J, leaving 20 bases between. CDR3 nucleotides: TGTGCCAGCACCCCTTGGCGCGGGGCGGGGGCCAAAAACATTCAGTACTTC. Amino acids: CASTPWRGAGAKNIQYF.

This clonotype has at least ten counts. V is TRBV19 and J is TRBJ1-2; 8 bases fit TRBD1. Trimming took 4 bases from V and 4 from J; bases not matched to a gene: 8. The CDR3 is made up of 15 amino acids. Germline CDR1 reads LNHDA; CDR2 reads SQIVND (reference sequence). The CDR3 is CASSTPGQGGYGYTF. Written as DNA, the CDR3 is TGTGCCAGTAGTACCCCTGGACAGGGTGGCTATGGCTACACCTTC.

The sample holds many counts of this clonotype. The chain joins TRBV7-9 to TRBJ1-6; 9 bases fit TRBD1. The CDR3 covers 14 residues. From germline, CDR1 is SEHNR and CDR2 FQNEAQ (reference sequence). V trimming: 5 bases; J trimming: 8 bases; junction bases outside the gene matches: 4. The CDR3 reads CASSRTGGDSPLHF. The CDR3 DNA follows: TGTGCCAGCAGCCGAACAGGGGGCGATTCACCCCTCCACTTT.

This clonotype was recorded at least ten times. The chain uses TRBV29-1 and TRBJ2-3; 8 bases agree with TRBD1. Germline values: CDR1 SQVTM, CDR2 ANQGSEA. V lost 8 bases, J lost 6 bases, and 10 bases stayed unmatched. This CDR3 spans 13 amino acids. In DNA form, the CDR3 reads TGCAGCATCGACGGACAGGGTCCTGATACGCAGTATTTT. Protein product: CSIDGQGPDTQYF.

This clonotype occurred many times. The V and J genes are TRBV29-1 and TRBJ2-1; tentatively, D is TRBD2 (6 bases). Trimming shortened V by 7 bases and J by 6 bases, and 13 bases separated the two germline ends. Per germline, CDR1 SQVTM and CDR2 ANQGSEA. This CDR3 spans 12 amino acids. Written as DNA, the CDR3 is TGCAGCGAGGGTGGGGGGTCCAATGAGCAGTTCTTC. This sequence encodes CSEGGGSNEQFF.

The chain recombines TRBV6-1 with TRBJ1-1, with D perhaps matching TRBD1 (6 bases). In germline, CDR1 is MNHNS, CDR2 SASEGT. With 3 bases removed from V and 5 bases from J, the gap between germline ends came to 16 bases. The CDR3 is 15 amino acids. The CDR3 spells CASSELTGYWTEAFF. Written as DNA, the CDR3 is TGTGCCAGCAGTGAGCTAACAGGGTATTGGACTGAAGCTTTCTTT.

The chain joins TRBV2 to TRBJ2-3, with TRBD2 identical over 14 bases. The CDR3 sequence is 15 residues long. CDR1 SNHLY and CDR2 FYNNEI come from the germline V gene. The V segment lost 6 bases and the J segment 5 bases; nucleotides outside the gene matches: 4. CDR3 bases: TGTGCCAGCAGGGGGACTAGCGGGAGTGTAGATACGCAGTATTTT. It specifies CASRGTSGSVDTQYF. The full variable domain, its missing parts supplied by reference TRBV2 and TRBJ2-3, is EPEVTQTPSHQVTQMGQEVILRCVPISNHLYFYWYRQILGQKVEFLVSFYNNEISEKSEIFDDQFSVERPDGSNFTLKIRSTKLEDSAMYFCASRGTSGSVDTQYFGPGTRLTVL.

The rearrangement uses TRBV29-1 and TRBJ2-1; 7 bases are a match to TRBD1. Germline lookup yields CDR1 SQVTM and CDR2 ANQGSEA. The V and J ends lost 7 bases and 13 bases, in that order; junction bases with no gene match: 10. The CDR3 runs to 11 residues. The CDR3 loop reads CSATYRDRQFF. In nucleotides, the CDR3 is TGCAGCGCCACATACCGGGACAGACAGTTCTTC.

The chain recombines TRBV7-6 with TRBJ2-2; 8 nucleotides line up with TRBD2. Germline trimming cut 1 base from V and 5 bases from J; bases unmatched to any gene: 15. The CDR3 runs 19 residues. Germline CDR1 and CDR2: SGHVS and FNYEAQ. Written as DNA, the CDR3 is TGTGCCAGCAGCTTAGACCCCGGGGTCGGGACTAGTCATACCGGGGAGCTGTTTTTT. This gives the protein CASSLDPGVGTSHTGELFF. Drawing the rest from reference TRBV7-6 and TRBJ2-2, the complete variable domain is GAGVSQSPRYKVTKRGQDVALRCDPISGHVSLYWYRQALGQGPEFLTYFNYEAQQDKSGLPNDRFSAERPEGSISTLTIQRTEQRDSAMYRCASSLDPGVGTSHTGELFFGEGSRLTVL.

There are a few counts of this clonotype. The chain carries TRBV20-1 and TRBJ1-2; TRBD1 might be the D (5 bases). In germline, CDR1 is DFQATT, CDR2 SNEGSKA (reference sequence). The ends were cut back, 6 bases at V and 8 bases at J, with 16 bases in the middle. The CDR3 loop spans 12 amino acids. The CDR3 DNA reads TGCAGTGCGCGTCAGGGTTCTTCGGGCTACACCTTC. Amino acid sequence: CSARQGSSGYTF.

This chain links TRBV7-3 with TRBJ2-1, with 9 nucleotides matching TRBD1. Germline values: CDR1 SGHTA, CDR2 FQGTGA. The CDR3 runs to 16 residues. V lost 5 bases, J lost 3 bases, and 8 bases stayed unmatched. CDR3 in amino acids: CASSGTGQGNYNEQFF. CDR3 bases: TGTGCCAGCAGCGGTACGGGACAGGGAAACTACAATGAGCAGTTCTTC.

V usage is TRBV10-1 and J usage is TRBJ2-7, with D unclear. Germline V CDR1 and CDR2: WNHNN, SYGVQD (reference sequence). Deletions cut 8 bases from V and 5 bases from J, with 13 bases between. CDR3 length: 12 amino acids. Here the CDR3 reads CASPLPEDEQYF. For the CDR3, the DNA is TGCGCCAGCCCCCTCCCTGAGGACGAGCAGTACTTC.

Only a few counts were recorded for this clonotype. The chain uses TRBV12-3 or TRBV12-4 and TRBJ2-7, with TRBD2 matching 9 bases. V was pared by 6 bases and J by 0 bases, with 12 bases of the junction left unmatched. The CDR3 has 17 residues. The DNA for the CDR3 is TGTGCCAGCAGCCAATCTCTGACTAGCGGCAGCTCCTACGAGCAGTACTTC. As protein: CASSQSLTSGSSYEQYF.

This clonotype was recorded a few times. The CDR3 sequence: CASSSEGQGLYEQYF. CDR3 bases: TGCGCCAGCAGCTCCGAAGGACAGGGACTCTACGAGCAGTACTTC. The rearrangement uses TRBV5-1 and TRBJ2-7; 8 nucleotides agree with TRBD1. V lost 3 bases to trimming and J lost 3 bases; unmatched junction nucleotides: 8. Per the germline V gene, CDR1 is SGHRS and CDR2 is YFSETQ. The CDR3 length is 15 residues.

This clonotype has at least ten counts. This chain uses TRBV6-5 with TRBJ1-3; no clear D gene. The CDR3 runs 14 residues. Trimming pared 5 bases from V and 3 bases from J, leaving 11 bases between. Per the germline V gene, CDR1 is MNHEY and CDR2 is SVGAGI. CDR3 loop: CASSTWADGNTIYF. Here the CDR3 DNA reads TGTGCCAGCAGTACTTGGGCAGATGGAAACACCATATATTTT.

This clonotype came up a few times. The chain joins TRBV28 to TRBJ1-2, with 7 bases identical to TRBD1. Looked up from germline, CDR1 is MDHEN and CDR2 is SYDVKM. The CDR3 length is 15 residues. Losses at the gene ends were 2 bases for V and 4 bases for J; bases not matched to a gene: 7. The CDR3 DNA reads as TGTGCCAGCAGTTTAGGGTCAGGGGGGGCCTATGGCTACACCTTC. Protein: CASSLGSGGAYGYTF.

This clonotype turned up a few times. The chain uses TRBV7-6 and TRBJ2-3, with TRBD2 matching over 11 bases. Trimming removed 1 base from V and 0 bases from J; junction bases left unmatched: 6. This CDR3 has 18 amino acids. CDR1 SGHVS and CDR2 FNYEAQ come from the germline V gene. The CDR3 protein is CASSLGRGLAVSTDTQYF. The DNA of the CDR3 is TGTGCCAGCAGCTTAGGACGGGGACTAGCGGTTAGCACAGATACGCAGTATTTT. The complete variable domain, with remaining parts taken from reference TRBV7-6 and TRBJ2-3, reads GAGVSQSPRYKVTKRGQDVALRCDPISGHVSLYWYRQALGQGPEFLTYFNYEAQQDKSGLPNDRFSAERPEGSISTLTIQRTEQRDSAMYRCASSLGRGLAVSTDTQYFGPGTRLTVL.